Below, 22 T cell receptor beta chains from the same sample are listed, as sequenced in a study of T cells after posttransplantation cyclophosphamide. Clones were read by immunoSEQ multiplex PCR, and TCRdb kept only the in-frame ones, dropping some. The sample carries about 66,000 clones, roughly 93% recorded once. Sequenced: PBMCs. Receptor source: a woman aged 25 to 45 in good health and a related stem cell transplant donor.

This chain links TRBV5-1 with TRBJ2-5; D could derive from TRBD1 or TRBD2 (6 bases each). The germline V gene has CDR1 SGHRS and CDR2 YFSETQ. V lost 0 bases and J 5 bases, leaving 11 bases between the germline ends. This CDR3 spans 14 amino acids. The CDR3 spells CASSLAGAGETQYF. CDR3 DNA sequence: TGCGCCAGCAGCTTGGCGGGGGCAGGGGAGACCCAGTACTTC.

This chain connects TRBV11-3 to TRBJ2-3; 10 nucleotides match TRBD2. The CDR3 runs 16 residues. Germline CDR1 reads SGHNT; CDR2 reads YENEEA. V trimming: 1 base; J trimming: 1 base; junction bases outside the gene matches: 2. CDR3 DNA sequence: TGTGCCAGCAGCTTAGCCAGCGGGGGGGGCACAGATACGCAGTATTTT. Translated, it gives CASSLASGGGTDTQYF.

The chain has TRBV9 and TRBJ1-3, with D possibly matching TRBD1 (6 bases). V was shortened by 1 base and J by 3 bases, with 14 bases between the two germline ends. CDR3 length: 16 residues. Germline-derived CDR1 and CDR2 are SGDLS and YYNGEE. CDR3 in amino acids: CASSVRQAADGNTIYF. In DNA, the CDR3 is TGTGCCAGCAGCGTACGACAGGCTGCTGATGGAAACACCATATATTTT.

J is TRBJ1-5 and V is TRBV7-8; D is perhaps TRBD1 (5 bases). CDR3 length equals 14 residues. V shed 4 bases and J shed 4 bases, with 11 bases lying between them. CDR1 and CDR2 (germline): SGHVS, FQNEAQ. CDR3 residues: CASSSTALNQPQHF. The CDR3 DNA is TGTGCCAGCAGCTCGACAGCGTTAAATCAGCCCCAGCATTTT.

The CDR3 DNA follows: TGTGCCAGCAGCTTAGATAGGACAGGGAAGAGGATAGCCGAGCAGTACTTC. Protein sequence: CASSLDRTGKRIAEQYF. The rearrangement links TRBV7-9 to TRBJ2-7; TRBD1 matches 8 bases. Germline trimming cut 1 base from V and 6 bases from J; bases unmatched to any gene: 14. Germline values: CDR1 SEHNR, CDR2 FQNEAQ (reference sequence). This CDR3 has 17 amino acids. Full variable domain (rest looked up from reference TRBV7-9 and TRBJ2-7): DTGVSQNPRHKITKRGQNVTFRCDPISEHNRLYWYRQTLGQGPEFLTYFQNEAQLEKSRLLSDRFSAERPKGSFSTLEIQRTEQGDSAMYLCASSLDRTGKRIAEQYFGPGTRLTVT.

The chain has TRBV19 and TRBJ2-1; unclear D gene. Trimming stripped 3 bases from V and 7 bases from J, with 16 bases between. CDR1 is LNHDA, CDR2 SQIVND, per germline (reference sequence). The CDR3 sequence is 15 residues long. The CDR3 loop is CASSIGWAVSNEQFF. In nucleotides, the CDR3 is TGTGCCAGTAGTATTGGGTGGGCAGTTTCTAATGAGCAGTTCTTC. Complete variable domain (other parts from reference TRBV19 and TRBJ2-1): DGGITQSPKYLFRKEGQNVTLSCEQNLNHDAMYWYRQDPGQGLRLIYYSQIVNDFQKGDIAEGYSVSREKKESFPLTVTSAQKNPTAFYLCASSIGWAVSNEQFFGPGTRLTVL.

The chain recombines TRBV5-6 with TRBJ2-1; TRBD2 matches 11 bases. J lost 7 bases, V lost 4 bases, and 7 bases had no gene match. This CDR3 has 15 amino acids. Germline V gives CDR1 SGHDT, CDR2 YYEEEE. This chain's CDR3 is CASSLSGGAFNEQFF. The CDR3 bases are TGTGCCAGCAGCCTTAGCGGGGGGGCCTTTAATGAGCAGTTCTTC.

The sample holds one count of this clone. J is TRBJ2-3 and V is TRBV11-2; D is unresolved. The germline gives CDR1 SGHAT, CDR2 FQNNGV. V shed 1 base and J shed 0 bases, with 14 bases lying between them. CDR3 size: 17 residues. The CDR3 nucleotides are TGTGCCAGCAGCTTAGTTTTGATTCCCTCTAGCACAGATACGCAGTATTTT. Translated: CASSLVLIPSSTDTQYF.

The count of this clone is one. The V gene is TRBV2, the J gene TRBJ1-3, with D possibly TRBD1 on 5 matching bases. Trimming shortened V by 6 bases and J by 4 bases, and 13 bases separated the two germline ends. The length of the CDR3 is 14 residues. Per germline, CDR1 SNHLY and CDR2 FYNNEI. CDR3 loop: CASRGEGEGNTIYF. In nucleotides, the CDR3 is TGTGCCAGCAGGGGGGAAGGGGAGGGAAACACCATATATTTT.

The V gene is TRBV9, the J gene TRBJ1-1; TRBD1 matches at 8 bases. Germline assignment: CDR1 SGDLS and CDR2 YYNGEE. Unmatched junction bases numbered 11, after V lost 4 bases and J lost 3 bases. The CDR3 has 16 amino acids. The CDR3 reads CASSPGQGRGYTEAFF. As DNA, the CDR3 is TGTGCCAGCAGCCCCGGACAGGGAAGGGGTTACACTGAAGCTTTCTTT.

The V and J genes are TRBV10-3 and TRBJ2-1; D call uncertain. CDR1 and CDR2 from the germline V gene are ENHRY and SYGVKD. This CDR3 comprises 12 residues. The V end was cut by 7 bases, the J end by 0 bases, with 4 bases between. CDR3 residues: CAITSSYNEQFF. For the CDR3, the DNA is TGTGCCATCACGAGCTCCTACAATGAGCAGTTCTTC.

This clone was seen just once. The chain joins TRBV6-5 to TRBJ2-1, with D tentatively TRBD2 (5 bases). From germline, CDR1 is MNHEY and CDR2 SVGAGI. V was pared by 1 base and J by 0 bases, with 7 bases between. This CDR3 has 15 amino acids. CDR3 nucleotide sequence: TGTGCCAGCAGTTACTGGAGGAGCTCCTACAATGAGCAGTTCTTC. Amino acid sequence: CASSYWRSSYNEQFF.

The rearrangement uses TRBV18 and TRBJ1-6; D is uncertain. Trimming shortened V by 4 bases and J by 5 bases, and 6 bases separated the two germline ends. CDR1 is KGHSH, CDR2 LQKENI, per germline. The CDR3 has 13 amino acids. CDR3: CASSQVDNSPLHF. CDR3 DNA sequence: TGTGCCAGCTCACAGGTTGATAATTCACCCCTCCACTTT.

The rearrangement links TRBV30 to TRBJ1-6; D remains unclear. The germline CDR1 and CDR2 sequences are GTSNPN and SVGIG (reference sequence). The CDR3 contains 12 residues. Between the trimmed V and J ends, which lost 5 bases and 0 bases, there was a span of 2 bases. The CDR3 protein is CAWGSYNSPLHF. The CDR3 region has the DNA TGTGCCTGGGGCTCCTATAATTCACCCCTCCACTTT.

This clone was counted between two and nine times. The V call is TRBV5-1, the J call TRBJ1-4, with D unresolved. Germline V gene data show CDR1 as SGHRS and CDR2 as YFSETQ. The CDR3 has 12 amino acids. The germline V and J ends were trimmed by 4 bases and 8 bases, with 9 bases remaining between them. Written as DNA, the CDR3 is TGCGCCAGCAGCCAGGAAGGGGAAAAACTGTTTTTT. Amino acid sequence: CASSQEGEKLFF.

This clone was counted once. The chain couples TRBV9 to TRBJ2-5; 7 positions agree with TRBD1. The CDR3 covers 13 residues. The V gene's germline CDR1 is SGDLS and CDR2 YYNGEE. Trimming cost V 2 bases and J 3 bases; bases outside gene matches: 1. CDR3 sequence reads: CASSVQGEETQYF. DNA for the CDR3: TGTGCCAGCAGCGTCCAGGGGGAAGAGACCCAGTACTTC.

The chain couples TRBV18 to TRBJ1-2; TRBD1 matches 7 bases. CDR3 size: 16 residues. The J segment lost 2 bases and the V segment lost 3 bases, leaving 9 bases of the junction unmatched. The germline V gene has CDR1 KGHSH and CDR2 LQKENI. The DNA of the CDR3 is TGTGCCAGCTCACCCGTCGGGCAGGGGGTCAACTATGGCTACACCTTC. It is translated as CASSPVGQGVNYGYTF.

CDR3 region: CASSLWFGQSEAFF. CDR3 nucleotides: TGTGCCAGCAGCTTATGGTTTGGCCAATCTGAAGCTTTCTTT. V is TRBV7-2 and J is TRBJ1-1; the D is unclear. Germline values: CDR1 SGHTA, CDR2 FQGNSA. This CDR3 has 14 residues. V was trimmed by 2 bases and J by 6 bases, leaving 13 bases between them.

In its sample, this clone was seen once. The DNA of the CDR3 is TGTGCCAGCAGGAGTCATATGAACACTGAAGCTTTCTTT. Residues: CASRSHMNTEAFF. The rearrangement uses TRBV25-1 and TRBJ1-1; D not certain. The ends were cut back, 6 bases at V and 0 bases at J, with 8 bases in the middle. The V gene's germline CDR1 is MGHDK and CDR2 SYGVNS. The CDR3 has 13 residues.

The chain uses TRBV6-1 and TRBJ2-6; D may correspond to TRBD1 or TRBD2 (5 bases each). From germline, CDR1 is MNHNS and CDR2 SASEGT. This CDR3 region has 15 residues. The ends were cut back, 5 bases at V and 6 bases at J, with 14 bases in the middle. As DNA, the CDR3 is TGTGCCAGCAGTTCCGGGACCTTGGCGGCCAACGTCCTGACTTTC. It yields the protein CASSSGTLAANVLTF.

The genes are TRBV6-1 and TRBJ2-7; TRBD2 aligns across 10 bases. CDR1 MNHNS and CDR2 SASEGT come from the germline V gene. The CDR3 contains 15 residues. The ends lost 3 bases at V and 4 bases at J; junction bases unmatched: 6. CDR3 coding DNA: TGTGCCAGCAGTGATGAAAGCGGGGGGGGATACGAGCAGTACTTC. It encodes CASSDESGGGYEQYF.

CDR3 in DNA: TGTGCCAGCAGTGACCATGATTCACCCCTCCACTTT. Protein product: CASSDHDSPLHF. The V gene is TRBV28, the J gene TRBJ1-6; D unclear. The V end lost 5 bases, the J end lost 8 bases, and 7 bases lay between the germline ends. The CDR3 has 12 amino acids. The germline gives CDR1 MDHEN, CDR2 SYDVKM. Using reference TRBV28 and TRBJ1-6 for the parts outside the CDR3, the full variable domain is DVKVTQSSRYLVKRTGEKVFLECVQDMDHENMFWYRQDPGLGLRLIYFSYDVKMKEKGDIPEGYSVSREKKERFSLILESASTNQTSMYLCASSDHDSPLHFGNGTRLTVT.